A single sample gave rise to the 10 T cell receptor beta chains below, sequenced in a study of blood T cell repertoires in COVID-19. Clones were read by immunoSEQ multiplex PCR, and TCRdb kept only the in-frame ones, dropping some. The sample consists of over 95,000 clones, roughly 85% of them appearing once. Sequencing was carried out using peripheral blood. These receptors all stem from a human donor in a cohort sampled during active COVID-19.

The chain couples TRBV28 to TRBJ2-1; D possibly corresponds to TRBD2 (5 bases). Germline V CDR1 and CDR2: MDHEN, SYDVKM. This CDR3 has 14 amino acids. Trimming removed 1 base from V and 7 bases from J, with 11 bases in between. DNA for the CDR3: TGTGCCAGCAGTTTATTGAGGGTTTGGAATGAGCAGTTCTTC. This encodes CASSLLRVWNEQFF. The full variable domain, with the rest looked up from reference TRBV28 and TRBJ2-1, is DVKVTQSSRYLVKRTGEKVFLECVQDMDHENMFWYRQDPGLGLRLIYFSYDVKMKEKGDIPEGYSVSREKKERFSLILESASTNQTSMYLCASSLLRVWNEQFFGPGTRLTVL.

The J gene is TRBJ1-2, the V gene TRBV2; D is unresolved. V lost 7 bases and J lost 8, with 20 bases in between. Germline V gene data show CDR1 as SNHLY and CDR2 as FYNNEI. The CDR3 totals 14 residues. CDR3 coding DNA: TGTGCCAGCAAGGTTGAGAGGGATGTAGACGGCTACACCTTC. This translates into CASKVERDVDGYTF.

This clone was detected once. V usage is TRBV14 and J usage is TRBJ1-1; the D gene is possibly TRBD1 (5 bases). Germline values: CDR1 SGHDN, CDR2 FVKESK. V lost 3 bases to trimming and J lost 4 bases, with 15 bases between them. The CDR3 covers 15 residues. CDR3 sequence (DNA): TGTGCCAGCAGCCACTGGGGGGGTTTCTTCACTGAAGCTTTCTTT. Protein sequence: CASSHWGGFFTEAFF.

V is TRBV28 and J is TRBJ2-7; tentatively, D is TRBD1 (6 bases). Germline V CDR1 and CDR2: MDHEN, SYDVKM. The ends were cut back, 7 bases at V and 2 bases at J, with 18 bases in the middle. The CDR3 runs 15 residues. The CDR3 DNA sequence: TGTGCCAGCACCACGGGGACAAGAAAAACCTACGAGCAGTACTTC. Translation: CASTTGTRKTYEQYF.

The rearrangement joins TRBV21-1 to TRBJ1-2. TRBV21-1 has pseudogene status. This CDR3 has 18 residues. The CDR3 nucleotides are TGTGCCAGCAGCGCCCCCGGGGGGAGGGGCCGAGGGGGCTATGGCTACACCTTC. Translated: CASSAPGGRGRGGYGYTF.

The J gene is TRBJ2-3, the V gene TRBV7-2, with 9 bases identical to TRBD2. CDR1 is SGHTA and CDR2 is FQGNSA in the germline V gene. This CDR3 is 16 amino acids long. V lost 1 base to trimming and J lost 4 bases; unmatched junction nucleotides: 6. The CDR3 DNA sequence: TGTGCCAGCAGCTTAGTTGGCGGGGGGGCCCCAGATACGCAGTATTTT. Its translation: CASSLVGGGAPDTQYF.

J is TRBJ1-3 and V is TRBV12-5, with 9 nucleotides matching TRBD1. Trimming at V came to 2 bases and at J to 0 bases, leaving 8 bases not matched to a gene. The V gene's germline CDR1 is LGHNT and CDR2 FRNRAP. The CDR3 extends over 18 amino acids. The CDR3 spells CASGLYRGPFNSGNTIYF. The CDR3 nucleotides read TGTGCTAGTGGTTTGTACAGGGGGCCCTTCAACTCTGGAAACACCATATATTTT.

The V gene is TRBV12-3 or TRBV12-4, the J gene TRBJ1-1; D not resolved. Trimming cost V 5 bases and J 0 bases, with 7 bases left between them. The CDR3 has 13 amino acids. The CDR3, as DNA: TGTGCCAGCAGTCGACTGATGAACACTGAAGCTTTCTTT. This gives the protein CASSRLMNTEAFF.

This clone was seen a single time. V and J are TRBV29-1 and TRBJ1-1; D unresolved. Per germline, CDR1 SQVTM and CDR2 ANQGSEA. The germline V and J ends were trimmed by 6 bases and 2 bases, with 4 bases remaining between them. The CDR3 runs 10 residues. This CDR3 reads CSVSNTEAFF. CDR3 DNA sequence: TGCAGCGTGAGTAACACTGAAGCTTTCTTT.

The chain uses TRBV6-6 and TRBJ2-1; TRBD2 matches at 14 bases. The CDR3 is 19 residues long. The V gene end was trimmed by 5 bases and the J gene end by 7 bases; junction bases not matched to a gene: 16. Germline V gene sequence: CDR1 MNHNY, CDR2 SVGAGI (reference sequence). CDR3 amino acids: CASSRLTSGGAELNNEQFF. CDR3 bases: TGTGCCAGCAGTCGCCTGACTAGCGGGGGGGCCGAGTTGAATAATGAGCAGTTCTTC.